This entry lists 21 T cell receptor beta chains sequenced from one sample in a study of T cell responses to AZD1222 COVID-19 vaccine. Assay: immunoSEQ multiplex PCR; the TCRdb copy retains only in-frame clones and omits some. The sample carries roughly 110,000 clones, 75% to 95% recorded once. The sequences come from peripheral blood, collected 28 days after the second AZD1222 dose. The receptors stem from an adult who received the AZD1222 COVID-19 vaccine.

The chain carries TRBV2 and TRBJ1-6, with D uncertain. CDR3 length: 11 residues. Germline loops: CDR1 SNHLY, CDR2 FYNNEI. The V and J ends lost 3 bases and 8 bases respectively, with 2 bases between them. In nucleotides, the CDR3 is TGTGCCAGCAGTGACGATTCACCCCTCCACTTT. It encodes CASSDDSPLHF.

This chain uses TRBV15 with TRBJ2-5; maybe TRBD1 (5 bases). The CDR3 extends over 16 amino acids. Germline assignment: CDR1 LNHNV and CDR2 YYDKDF (reference sequence). The ends were cut back, 0 bases at V and 2 bases at J, with 13 bases in the middle. The CDR3 region is CATSRDEWGLQETQYF. The CDR3 coding sequence is TGTGCCACCAGCAGAGATGAGTGGGGCCTGCAAGAGACCCAGTACTTC.

This rearrangement joins TRBV4-3 to TRBJ2-7; TRBD1 matches at 10 bases. V lost 0 bases to trimming and J lost 4 bases; unmatched junction nucleotides: 6. In germline, CDR1 is LGHNA, CDR2 YSLEER. The length of the CDR3 is 16 residues. CDR3 amino acids: CASSQDPRTGGYEQYF. The CDR3 coding sequence is TGCGCCAGCAGCCAAGATCCCAGGACAGGGGGTTACGAGCAGTACTTC.

The V call is TRBV9, the J call TRBJ2-7, with D maybe TRBD2 (5 bases). The V end lost 8 bases, the J end lost 0 bases, and 15 bases lay between the germline ends. This CDR3 spans 14 amino acids. CDR1 SGDLS and CDR2 YYNGEE come from the germline V gene. The CDR3 spells CASSAGSSSYEQYF. The CDR3 nucleotides read TGTGCCAGTAGTGCGGGCTCAAGCTCCTACGAGCAGTACTTC.

This chain joins TRBV10-3 and TRBJ2-1; D might be TRBD2 (5 bases). V lost 0 bases, J lost 2 bases, and 11 bases lay in between. Per germline, CDR1 ENHRY and CDR2 SYGVKD. The CDR3 extends over 16 amino acids. CDR3 amino acids: CAISESSGSPYNEQFF. CDR3 in DNA: TGTGCCATCAGTGAGTCTTCGGGGTCCCCCTACAATGAGCAGTTCTTC.

The chain links TRBV4-1 to TRBJ1-6; maybe TRBD1 (5 bases). The CDR3 is made up of 17 amino acids. CDR1 is MGHRA and CDR2 is YSYEKL in the germline V gene. V shed 5 bases and J shed 0 bases, with 14 bases lying between them. CDR3 loop: CASSFQGDSSYNSPLHF. Here the CDR3 DNA reads TGCGCCAGCAGCTTCCAGGGCGACAGCTCCTATAATTCACCCCTCCACTTT.

This clone has only one observation. The gene calls are TRBV7-8 and TRBJ2-1, with 10 bases that match TRBD1. Germline trimming cut 5 bases from V and 6 bases from J; bases unmatched to any gene: 7. Per the germline V gene, CDR1 is SGHVS and CDR2 is FQNEAQ. The CDR3 is 15 residues long. Here the CDR3 reads CASSIRDRGINEQFF. The CDR3 nucleotides read TGTGCCAGCAGCATACGGGACAGGGGTATCAATGAGCAGTTCTTC.

The chain links TRBV5-4 to TRBJ2-3; 7 nucleotides line up with TRBD1. The CDR3 totals 14 residues. The V and J ends lost 4 bases and 7 bases, in that order; junction bases with no gene match: 9. CDR1 is SGHNT and CDR2 is YYREEE in the germline V gene (reference sequence). CDR3 DNA: TGTGCCAGCAGCCGGGACAGCCTAGGAAATACGCAGTATTTT. Protein: CASSRDSLGNTQYF.

The CDR3 DNA is TGTGCCAGTAGTCGGACAGGGGAAGGAAACACCATATATTTT. Protein: CASSRTGEGNTIYF. J is TRBJ1-3 and V is TRBV19; 9 bases match TRBD1. The V segment lost 5 bases and the J segment 4 bases; nucleotides outside the gene matches: 3. Germline V CDR1 and CDR2: LNHDA, SQIVND (reference sequence). The CDR3 has 14 residues.

The rearrangement joins TRBV7-9 to TRBJ2-7; tentatively, D is TRBD2 (5 bases). This CDR3 is 14 amino acids long. Germline CDR1 and CDR2: SEHNR and FQNEAQ (reference sequence). Trimming removed 2 bases from V and 0 bases from J, with 8 bases in between. The CDR3 coding sequence is TGTGCCAGCAGCTTAATGGAGGTCTCCTACGAGCAGTACTTC. This encodes CASSLMEVSYEQYF.

This clone was seen a single time. The V gene is TRBV11-1, the J gene TRBJ2-7; 8 nucleotides match TRBD1. This CDR3 region has 14 residues. Germline V lookup: CDR1 SGHAT, CDR2 FQDESV (reference sequence). Trimming cost V 5 bases and J 4 bases; bases outside gene matches: 7. The CDR3 sequence: CASSPRGPSYEQYF. The CDR3 DNA reads as TGTGCCAGCAGCCCCAGGGGGCCTTCTTACGAGCAGTACTTC.

The rearrangement joins TRBV11-2 to TRBJ2-3; a possible D gene is TRBD1 (6 bases). Germline V gives CDR1 SGHAT, CDR2 FQNNGV. With 1 base removed from V and 5 bases from J, the gap between germline ends came to 13 bases. This CDR3 comprises 15 residues. This chain's CDR3 is CASSLGAGEVDTQYF. CDR3 in DNA: TGTGCCAGCAGCTTAGGCGCAGGGGAAGTAGATACGCAGTATTTT.

The chain employs TRBV5-4 and TRBJ2-4; 9 bases are shared with TRBD1. Germline lookup yields CDR1 SGHNT and CDR2 YYREEE (reference sequence). This CDR3 is 15 amino acids long. V gave up 0 bases and J gave up 6 bases; unmatched junction bases: 4. The CDR3 DNA reads as TGTGCCAGCAGCTTGGGAGGGGGACAGGGAAACATTCAGTACTTC. Its translation: CASSLGGGQGNIQYF.

The chain employs TRBV15 and TRBJ2-1; 8 bases are a match to TRBD2. Germline-derived CDR1 and CDR2 are LNHNV and YYDKDF (reference sequence). There are 15 residues in the CDR3. The J segment lost 5 bases and the V segment lost 1 base, leaving 4 bases of the junction unmatched. The CDR3 coding sequence is TGTGCCACCAGCAGAGGCACTAGCGGTAACAATGAGCAGTTCTTC. Encoded protein: CATSRGTSGNNEQFF.

V and J are TRBV11-2 and TRBJ2-1; 9 positions agree with TRBD2. Germline assignment: CDR1 SGHAT and CDR2 FQNNGV. The CDR3 extends over 16 amino acids. Trimming cost V 5 bases and J 4 bases; bases outside gene matches: 9. CDR3 nucleotide sequence: TGTGCCAGCAGCGCAAATAGCGGGGGAACTTACAATGAGCAGTTCTTC. It encodes CASSANSGGTYNEQFF.

The rearrangement links TRBV27 to TRBJ1-5; D not certain. Germline CDR1 is MNHEY and CDR2 is SMNVEV (reference sequence). The V end lost 4 bases, the J end lost 3 bases, and 10 bases lay between the germline ends. The CDR3 covers 14 residues. CDR3 sequence: CASSYSGDNQPQHF. The CDR3 DNA sequence: TGTGCCAGCAGTTACAGCGGGGACAATCAGCCCCAGCATTTT.

As regards this clone: The same CDR3 is also encoded by other DNA sequences in this sample. The rearrangement uses TRBV5-1 and TRBJ2-1; 10 bases are shared with TRBD2. The CDR3 loop spans 15 amino acids. With 1 base clipped from V and 4 bases from J, the junction kept 2 bases outside the gene matches. Germline values: CDR1 SGHRS, CDR2 YFSETQ. The CDR3 here is CASSLTSGEYNEQFF. In nucleotides, the CDR3 is TGCGCCAGCAGCTTGACTAGCGGGGAATACAATGAGCAGTTCTTC.

This chain joins TRBV4-1 and TRBJ2-1; D uncertain. CDR3 length equals 15 residues. Between the trimmed V and J ends, which lost 1 base and 4 bases, there was a span of 11 bases. Germline CDR1 and CDR2: MGHRA and YSYEKL. CDR3 amino acids: CASSQAAGPYNEQFF. The CDR3 DNA is TGCGCCAGCAGCCAAGCGGCAGGCCCTTACAATGAGCAGTTCTTC.

V gene TRBV6-5 combines with J gene TRBJ1-1; D might be TRBD1 (5 bases). Trimming shortened V by 0 bases and J by 4 bases, and 12 bases separated the two germline ends. The CDR3 length is 15 residues. The germline V gene encodes CDR1 MNHEY and CDR2 SVGAGI. CDR3 residues: CASSYSDRGITEAFF. CDR3 coding DNA: TGTGCCAGCAGTTACTCAGACAGAGGAATCACTGAAGCTTTCTTT.

This rearrangement joins TRBV3-1 (or the pseudogene TRBV3-2) to TRBJ2-2, with a possible D match to TRBD2 (5 bases). Deletions cut 3 bases from V and 4 bases from J, with 9 bases between. Germline-derived CDR1 and CDR2 are LGHDT and YNNKEL (reference sequence). The CDR3 covers 14 residues. The CDR3 DNA reads TGTGCCAGCAGCCAGCGGGTCAGCACCGGGGAGCTGTTTTTT. Translation gives CASSQRVSTGELFF.

This chain links TRBV9 with TRBJ2-3; D gene uncertain. The V and J ends lost 0 bases and 7 bases respectively, with 12 bases between them. Germline CDR1 reads SGDLS; CDR2 reads YYNGEE. The CDR3 totals 14 residues. In DNA form, the CDR3 reads TGTGCCAGCAGCGTAGAGTACCACGCCAATACGCAGTATTTT. This sequence encodes CASSVEYHANTQYF.